This entry lists 13 T cell receptor beta chains sequenced from one sample in a study of T-cell reconstitution after alpha-beta-depleted transplantation in children. Researchers prepared the TCRbeta library using unique molecular identifiers, the study reports. TCRdb called the PCR reads again in MiXCR, with one record for every CDR3 protein. The table has around 340,000 distinct CDR3 sequences, about an eighth seen once. The sample was PBMCs, taken from the stem cell graft. The receptors shown here come from a human donor who donated a stem cell graft to a child with Fanconi anemia.

V is TRBV12-3 or TRBV12-4 and J is TRBJ1-1; possible D gene TRBD1, 6 bases. Trimming removed 11 bases at V and 0 bases at J, with 22 bases between. This CDR3 is built from 16 residues. CDR3 bases: TGTGCCTCACGGCACCGGGACAAAATCCTGAACACTGAAGCTTTCTTT. Amino acid sequence: CASRHRDKILNTEAFF.

The CDR3 reads CASTRVSASTDTQYF. In DNA, the CDR3 is TGTGCCAGCACCCGAGTCAGTGCTAGCACAGATACGCAGTATTTT. The chain couples TRBV12-3 or TRBV12-4 to TRBJ2-3; no reliable D call. This CDR3 spans 15 amino acids. V lost 7 bases, J lost 0 bases, and 14 bases lay in between.

The V and J genes are TRBV10-3 and TRBJ1-6; D is uncertain. The CDR3 runs to 15 residues. The germline V gene has CDR1 ENHRY and CDR2 SYGVKD. Trimming took off 4 bases at V and 0 bases at J, with 7 bases between the two ends. The CDR3 region has the DNA TGTGCCATCAGTGGTCCCGACTCCTATAATTCACCCCTCCACTTT. Protein: CAISGPDSYNSPLHF.

This chain joins TRBV5-5 and TRBJ1-5, with D unclear. From germline, CDR1 is SGHKS and CDR2 YYEKEE (reference sequence). There are 15 residues in the CDR3. Trimming removed 0 bases from V and 4 bases from J, with 11 bases in between. Here the CDR3 reads CASSLEGTANQPQHF. CDR3 nucleotides: TGTGCCAGCAGCTTGGAGGGAACCGCTAATCAGCCCCAGCATTTT.

This clonotype has a handful of counts. The V and J genes are TRBV5-1 and TRBJ1-2; D might be TRBD1 (5 bases). This CDR3 comprises 13 residues. Germline assignment: CDR1 SGHRS and CDR2 YFSETQ. Trimming pared 2 bases from V and 5 bases from J, leaving 10 bases between. The CDR3 sequence is CASSFDWGYGYTF. CDR3 DNA: TGCGCCAGCAGCTTTGACTGGGGGTATGGCTACACCTTC.

V gene TRBV2 combines with J gene TRBJ2-1; 7 nucleotides match TRBD1. Germline V gives CDR1 SNHLY, CDR2 FYNNEI. The CDR3 is 13 amino acids. With V trimmed by 7 bases and J by 9 bases, 9 bases remained unmatched. The CDR3 bases are TGTGCCAGCACCCTCGGACAGGCGGTTGAGCAGTTCTTC. It translates to CASTLGQAVEQFF. Full variable domain (missing parts from reference TRBV2 and TRBJ2-1): EPEVTQTPSHQVTQMGQEVILRCVPISNHLYFYWYRQILGQKVEFLVSFYNNEISEKSEIFDDQFSVERPDGSNFTLKIRSTKLEDSAMYFCASTLGQAVEQFFGPGTRLTVL.

This rearrangement joins TRBV5-1 to TRBJ2-5, with D uncertain. The CDR3 runs 14 residues. From germline, CDR1 is SGHRS and CDR2 YFSETQ. V was cut by 1 base and J by 1 base, with 8 bases left in between. The CDR3 DNA reads as TGCGCCAGCAGCTTGCAGGCCAGCCAAGAGACCCAGTACTTC. Its translation: CASSLQASQETQYF.

The CDR3 nucleotides are TGCAGCGTTGACGGAGCGGGAGAAGAGACCCAGTACTTC. Translation: CSVDGAGEETQYF. V is TRBV29-1 and J is TRBJ2-5; 8 positions match TRBD2. Germline CDR1 is SQVTM and CDR2 is ANQGSEA. V lost 3 bases and J lost 3; bases outside the gene matches: 3. CDR3 length: 13 amino acids. Using reference TRBV29-1 and TRBJ2-5 for the parts outside the CDR3, the full variable domain is SAVISQKPSRDICQRGTSLTIQCQVDSQVTMMFWYRQQPGQSLTLIATANQGSEATYESGFVIDKFPISRPNLTFSTLTVSNMSPEDSSIYLCSVDGAGEETQYFGPGTRLLVL.

This clonotype showed up just a few times. The chain joins TRBV30 to TRBJ1-4; D unclear. V lost 2 bases to trimming and J lost 0 bases, with 10 bases between them. Germline V gene data show CDR1 as GTSNPN and CDR2 as SVGIG (reference sequence). The CDR3 length is 15 residues. The CDR3 loop is CAWSSTMSTNEKLFF. In DNA form, the CDR3 reads TGTGCCTGGAGTTCAACCATGTCAACTAATGAAAAACTGTTTTTT.

There are many counts of this clonotype. The V call is TRBV3-1, the J call TRBJ1-1; D is possibly TRBD1 (6 bases). Looked up from germline, CDR1 is LGHDT and CDR2 is YNNKEL (reference sequence). V was pared by 5 bases and J by 7 bases, with 17 bases between. The CDR3 has 14 residues. The CDR3 sequence is CASSARDTAGEAFF. DNA for the CDR3: TGTGCCAGCAGCGCACGGGACACGGCGGGTGAAGCTTTCTTT.

The table lists this clonotype with a few counts. The chain employs TRBV12-3 or TRBV12-4 and TRBJ2-3; 10 positions agree with TRBD1. This CDR3 contains 14 residues. V trimming: 6 bases; J trimming: 5 bases; junction bases outside the gene matches: 5. CDR3 sequence: CASSVTGGRDTQYF. The CDR3 region has the DNA TGTGCCAGCAGCGTGACAGGGGGCCGAGATACGCAGTATTTT.

This clonotype has only a few counts. V is TRBV2 and J is TRBJ1-2; D gene uncertain. Trimming left V 6 bases short and J 8 bases short, with 16 bases between. This CDR3 comprises 13 residues. In germline, CDR1 is SNHLY, CDR2 FYNNEI. The CDR3 region is CASRDRFIGGYTF. The CDR3 region has the DNA TGTGCCAGCAGGGACCGCTTTATAGGAGGCTACACCTTC.

This clonotype was detected ten times or more. The chain is built from TRBV5-5 and TRBJ2-1; tentatively, D is TRBD1 or TRBD2 (6 bases each). The CDR3 sequence is 13 residues long. Germline CDR1 reads SGHKS; CDR2 reads YYEKEE (reference sequence). V gave up 3 bases and J gave up 8 bases, with 12 bases separating them. This CDR3 reads CASSWRGIYEQFF. The CDR3 DNA sequence: TGTGCCAGCAGCTGGAGGGGGATCTATGAGCAGTTCTTC.